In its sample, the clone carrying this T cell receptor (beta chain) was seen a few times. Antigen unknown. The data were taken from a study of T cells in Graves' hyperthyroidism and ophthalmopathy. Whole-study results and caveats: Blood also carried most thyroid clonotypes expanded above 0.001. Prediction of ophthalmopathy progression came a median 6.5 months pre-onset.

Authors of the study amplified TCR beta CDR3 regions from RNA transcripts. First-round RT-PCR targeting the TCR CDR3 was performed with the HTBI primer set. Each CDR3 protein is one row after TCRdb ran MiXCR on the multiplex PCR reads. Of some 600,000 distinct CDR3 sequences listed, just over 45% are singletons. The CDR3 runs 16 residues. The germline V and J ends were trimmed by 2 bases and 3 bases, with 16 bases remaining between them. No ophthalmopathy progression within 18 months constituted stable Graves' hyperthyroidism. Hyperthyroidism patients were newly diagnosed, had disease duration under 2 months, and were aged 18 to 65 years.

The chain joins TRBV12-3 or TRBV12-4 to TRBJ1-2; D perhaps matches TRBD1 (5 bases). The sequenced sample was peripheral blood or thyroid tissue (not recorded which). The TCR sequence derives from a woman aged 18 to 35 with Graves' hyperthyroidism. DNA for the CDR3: TGTGCCAGCAGTTTATCTATAGGGGTATGGGACTATGGCTACACCTTC. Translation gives CASSLSIGVWDYGYTF.